Reported below is one T cell receptor beta chain. Its antigen is undetermined. The data stem from a study of T cell responses to AZD1222 COVID-19 vaccine. This CDR3 has 15 residues. Trimming stripped 0 bases from V and 0 bases from J, with 6 bases between. CDR1 is LNHNV and CDR2 is YYDKDF in the germline V gene (reference sequence). Only in-frame clones appear in the TCRdb table, and some are missing; sequencing was by immunoSEQ multiplex PCR. In the table there are approximately 160,000 clones, just over 90% of which are singletons. Study-level points and caveats: Two AZD1222 administrations were followed by greater Spike-specific TCR breadth and depth.

This specimen consisted of peripheral blood, obtained 28 days after the second AZD1222 dose. The receptor was derived from an adult who received the AZD1222 COVID-19 vaccine. The V gene is TRBV15, the J gene TRBJ1-5; no clear D gene. CDR3 amino acids: CATSRDPLSNQPQHF. In DNA form, the CDR3 reads TGTGCCACCAGCAGAGATCCGCTTAGCAATCAGCCCCAGCATTTT.